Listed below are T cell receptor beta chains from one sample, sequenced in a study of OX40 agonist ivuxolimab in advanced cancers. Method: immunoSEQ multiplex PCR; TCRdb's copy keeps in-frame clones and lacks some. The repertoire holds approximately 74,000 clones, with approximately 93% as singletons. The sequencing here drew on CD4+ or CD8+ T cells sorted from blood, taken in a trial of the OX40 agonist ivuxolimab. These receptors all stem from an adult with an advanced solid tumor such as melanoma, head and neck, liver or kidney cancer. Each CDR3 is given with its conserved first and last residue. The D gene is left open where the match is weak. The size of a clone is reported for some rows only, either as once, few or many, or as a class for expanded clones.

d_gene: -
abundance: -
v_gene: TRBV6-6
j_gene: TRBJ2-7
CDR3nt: TGTGCCAGCAGACCCGGGTCATCGGAAGAGCAGTACTTC
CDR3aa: CASRPGSSEEQYF

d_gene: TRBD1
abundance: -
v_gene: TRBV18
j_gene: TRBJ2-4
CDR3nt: TGTGCCAGCTCACCCCGCGACAGGGGAACCAAAAACATTCAGTACTTC
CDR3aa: CASSPRDRGTKNIQYF

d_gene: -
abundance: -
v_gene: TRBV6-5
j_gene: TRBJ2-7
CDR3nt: TGTGTCGCCTCGAGGGTCGTCTACGAGCAGTACTTC
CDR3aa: CVASRVVYEQYF

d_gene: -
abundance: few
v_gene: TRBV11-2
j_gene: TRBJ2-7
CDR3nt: TGTGCCAGCAGCCCGCTAGGAGGGGGGGCCTACGAGCAGTACTTC
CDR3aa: CASSPLGGGAYEQYF

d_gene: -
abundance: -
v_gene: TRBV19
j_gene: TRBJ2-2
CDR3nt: TGTGCCAGTAGTGTCACAGGGTCCACCGGGGAGCTGTTTTTT
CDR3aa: CASSVTGSTGELFF

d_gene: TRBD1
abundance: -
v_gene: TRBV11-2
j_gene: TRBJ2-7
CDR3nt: TGTGCCAGCAGCTTCCCGGGACAGCGAGAGCAGTACTTC
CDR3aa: CASSFPGQREQYF

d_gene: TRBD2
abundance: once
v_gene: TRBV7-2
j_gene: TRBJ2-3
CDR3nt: TGTGCCAGCAGCCCGAGCGGGGGGAGCACAGATACGCAGTATTTT
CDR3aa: CASSPSGGSTDTQYF

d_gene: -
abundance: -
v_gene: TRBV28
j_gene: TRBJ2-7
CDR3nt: TGTGCCAGCAGTTCCTCCGGACGGGTTTCCTACGAGCAGTACTTC
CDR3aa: CASSSSGRVSYEQYF

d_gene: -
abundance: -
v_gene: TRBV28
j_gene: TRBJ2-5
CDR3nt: TGTGCCAGCAGTCCCGTGGGCTACCAAGAGACCCAGTACTTC
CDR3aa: CASSPVGYQETQYF

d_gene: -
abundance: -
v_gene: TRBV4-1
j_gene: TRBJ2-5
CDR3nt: TGCGCCAGCAGCCAAGGTGAGGTAGGAGGGGGCGAAGAGACCCAGTACTTC
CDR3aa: CASSQGEVGGGEETQYF

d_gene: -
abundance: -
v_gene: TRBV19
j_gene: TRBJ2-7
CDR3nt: TGTGCCAGTAGTATAGTGAGGGACACCGAGCAGTACTTC
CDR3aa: CASSIVRDTEQYF

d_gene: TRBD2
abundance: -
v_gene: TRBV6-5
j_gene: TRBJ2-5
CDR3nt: TGTGCCAGCAGTTACAGCGGGGTATGGTGGGAGACCCAGTACTTC
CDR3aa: CASSYSGVWWETQYF

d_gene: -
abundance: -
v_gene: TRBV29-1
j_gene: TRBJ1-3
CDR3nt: TGCAGCGCCAGACAGAGATCTGGAAACACCATATATTTT
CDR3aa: CSARQRSGNTIYF

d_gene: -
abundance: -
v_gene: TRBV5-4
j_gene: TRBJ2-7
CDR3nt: TGTGCCAGCAGGTCACCCGGGACCTCCGAGCAGTACTTC
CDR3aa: CASRSPGTSEQYF

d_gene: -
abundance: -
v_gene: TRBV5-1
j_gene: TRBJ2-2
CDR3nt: TGCGCCAGCAGCTTGGAGACTCTCACCGGGGAGCTGTTTTTT
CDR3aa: CASSLETLTGELFF

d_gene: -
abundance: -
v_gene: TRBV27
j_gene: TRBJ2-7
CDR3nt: TGTGCCAGCACCTTGGGGAGGGGGAACGAGCAGTACTTC
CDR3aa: CASTLGRGNEQYF

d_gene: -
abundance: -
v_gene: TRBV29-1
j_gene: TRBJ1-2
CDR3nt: TGCAGCGTTGACCATGGCTACACCTTC
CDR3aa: CSVDHGYTF

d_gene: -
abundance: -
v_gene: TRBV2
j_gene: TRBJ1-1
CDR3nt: TGTGCCAGCAGCCCGGGCCTCGGGGGCGAAGCTTTCTTT
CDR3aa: CASSPGLGGEAFF